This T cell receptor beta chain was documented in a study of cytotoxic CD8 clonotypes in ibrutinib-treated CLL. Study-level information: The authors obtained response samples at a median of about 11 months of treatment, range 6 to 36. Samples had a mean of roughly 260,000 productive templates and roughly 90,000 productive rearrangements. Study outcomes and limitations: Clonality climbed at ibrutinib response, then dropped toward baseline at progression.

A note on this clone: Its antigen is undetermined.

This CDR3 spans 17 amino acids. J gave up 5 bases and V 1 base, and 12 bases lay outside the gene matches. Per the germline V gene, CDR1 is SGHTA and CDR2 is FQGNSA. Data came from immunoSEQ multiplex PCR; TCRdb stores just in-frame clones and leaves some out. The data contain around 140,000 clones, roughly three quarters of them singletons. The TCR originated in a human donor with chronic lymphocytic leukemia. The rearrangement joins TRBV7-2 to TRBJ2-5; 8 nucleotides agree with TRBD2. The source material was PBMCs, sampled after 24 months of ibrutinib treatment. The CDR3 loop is CASSLGMPGGAGETQYF. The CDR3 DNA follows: TGTGCCAGCAGCTTAGGGATGCCCGGGGGGGCCGGGGAGACCCAGTACTTC.